This passage covers 25 T cell receptor beta chains from one sample sequenced in a study of cytomegalovirus exposure and HLA in healthy donors. The PCR used 60 Vbeta and 13 Jbeta primers. This table comes from immunoSEQ multiplex PCR, and its TCRdb copy is limited to in-frame clones, with some not included. This table has some 100,000 clones, about 80% appearing once. The sequenced sample consisted of PBMCs. The receptors were gathered from a woman aged 50 to 60 in good health and CMV-seropositive.

About this clone itself: The germline gene is not matched at one end of the junction; a read error may be the cause. This chain links TRBV5-6 with TRBJ2-5; D unclear. Germline CDR1 reads SGHDT; CDR2 reads YYEEEE. This CDR3 is 14 amino acids long. For the CDR3, the DNA is TGTGCCAGCAACTTGAATCCTTTTCAAGAGACCCAGTACTTC. Translated: CASNLNPFQETQYF.

This clone was picked up a small number of times. This chain uses TRBV7-9 with TRBJ2-2; TRBD1 matches 8 bases. Germline CDR1 SEHNR, CDR2 FQNEAQ (reference sequence). This CDR3 contains 16 residues. V shed 3 bases, J shed 0 bases, and the junction held 3 bases outside the gene matches. The CDR3 nucleotides are TGTGCCAGCAGCTTGGCCAGGGGGCCGAACACCGGGGAGCTGTTTTTT. This translates into CASSLARGPNTGELFF.

This clone was counted between two and nine times. The chain links TRBV23-1 to TRBJ2-1; the match to TRBD1 covers 9 bases. TRBV23-1 is recorded as an ORF, its role being uncertain. This CDR3 has 15 amino acids. Losses at the gene ends were 4 bases for V and 8 bases for J; bases not matched to a gene: 9. CDR3 protein: CASSRDRVMQDEQFF. CDR3 DNA: TGCGCCAGCAGTCGGGACAGGGTGATGCAGGATGAGCAGTTCTTC.

V usage is TRBV11-2 and J usage is TRBJ2-7; TRBD1 might be the D (6 bases). V shed 1 base and J shed 3 bases, with 16 bases lying between them. There are 16 residues in the CDR3. Germline CDR1 SGHAT, CDR2 FQNNGV. The CDR3 loop is CASSLGRLIGGYEQYF. The CDR3 nucleotides read TGTGCCAGCAGCTTAGGGAGGCTGATAGGGGGCTACGAGCAGTACTTC. The complete variable domain, with remaining parts taken from reference TRBV11-2 and TRBJ2-7, reads EAGVAQSPRYKIIEKRQSVAFWCNPISGHATLYWYQQILGQGPKLLIQFQNNGVVDDSQLPKDRFSAERLKGVDSTLKIQPAKLEDSAVYLCASSLGRLIGGYEQYFGPGTRLTVT.

J is TRBJ1-5 and V is TRBV6-1, with D possibly being TRBD1 (5 bases). The V gene lost 3 bases and the J gene lost 3 bases, with 9 bases spanning the gap. The CDR3 is 14 residues long. CDR1 MNHNS and CDR2 SASEGT come from the germline V gene. The CDR3 DNA reads as TGTGCCAGCAGTGAGGGGCGGAACAATCAGCCCCAGCATTTT. It encodes CASSEGRNNQPQHF.

V and J are TRBV5-4 and TRBJ2-5; possible D gene TRBD2, 5 bases. The DNA end is more similar to TRBJ2-7, so the J call may be wrong. The CDR3 totals 14 residues. Germline V gene data show CDR1 as SGHNT and CDR2 as YYREEE (reference sequence). CDR3: CASSLRVAKDEQYF. CDR3 DNA sequence: TGTGCCAGCAGCTTGCGGGTAGCGAAAGACGAGCAGTACTTC.

The chain employs TRBV7-2 and TRBJ1-2; 8 bases match TRBD1. This CDR3 has 15 residues. CDR1 SGHTA and CDR2 FQGNSA come from the germline V gene. V shed 5 bases and J 7 bases; nucleotides not matched to a gene: 12. CDR3: CASSPAQWTGSGYTF. The CDR3 DNA is TGTGCCAGCAGCCCCGCTCAGTGGACAGGGTCTGGCTACACCTTC.

The J gene is TRBJ2-5, the V gene TRBV18; possible D gene TRBD2, 5 bases. The CDR3 is made up of 15 amino acids. Germline lookup yields CDR1 KGHSH and CDR2 LQKENI. Trimming shortened V by 0 bases and J by 2 bases, and 10 bases separated the two germline ends. CDR3 residues: CASSPPTEGQETQYF. The CDR3 DNA is TGTGCCAGCTCACCACCGACCGAGGGTCAAGAGACCCAGTACTTC.

The rearrangement joins TRBV7-2 to TRBJ2-2, with 7 bases matching TRBD2. Trimming at V came to 2 bases and at J to 6 bases, leaving 3 bases not matched to a gene. Germline V gene lookup returns CDR1 SGHTA and CDR2 FQGNSA. The CDR3 sequence is 14 residues long. Written as DNA, the CDR3 is TGTGCCAGCAGCTTAAGCGGGACTGCCGGGGAGCTGTTTTTT. It specifies CASSLSGTAGELFF.

In its sample, this clone was seen a few times. V and J are TRBV13 and TRBJ2-7, with 13 bases aligning to TRBD2. The CDR3 runs 16 residues. Losses at the gene ends were 8 bases for V and 3 bases for J; bases not matched to a gene: 10. Per germline, CDR1 PRHDT and CDR2 FYEKMQ (reference sequence). CDR3 DNA: TGTGCCAGCCCCTACAGGGGGACTAGCGGGAACTACGAGCAGTACTTC. Translated, it gives CASPYRGTSGNYEQYF.

The rearrangement links TRBV6-5 to TRBJ2-4; 8 bases match TRBD1. The V segment lost 6 bases and the J segment 10 bases; nucleotides outside the gene matches: 11. Germline V gives CDR1 MNHEY, CDR2 SVGAGI. CDR3 length: 14 amino acids. CDR3 in amino acids: CASRRTGPVGIQYF. DNA for the CDR3: TGTGCCAGCAGGCGGACAGGGCCAGTTGGAATTCAGTACTTC.

V is TRBV7-2 and J is TRBJ2-2; D uncertain. This CDR3 comprises 12 residues. Germline V gives CDR1 SGHTA, CDR2 FQGNSA. The V end was cut by 3 bases, the J end by 7 bases, with 6 bases between. CDR3 amino acids: CASSFSGGELFF. The CDR3 coding sequence is TGTGCCAGCAGCTTTTCGGGCGGGGAGCTGTTTTTT.

The genes are TRBV7-6 and TRBJ2-5, with a weak D call TRBD1 (6 bases). V was shortened by 5 bases and J by 9 bases, with 16 bases between the two germline ends. Germline CDR1 and CDR2: SGHVS and FNYEAQ. The CDR3 covers 13 residues. In nucleotides, the CDR3 is TGTGCCAGCAGCCCCTGGGACACGATGGCCCAGTACTTC. It specifies CASSPWDTMAQYF.

The chain carries TRBV4-3 and TRBJ2-7; TRBD2 matches 9 bases. CDR3 size: 16 residues. Germline lookup yields CDR1 LGHNA and CDR2 YSLEER. V lost 0 bases, J lost 4 bases, and 7 bases stayed unmatched. The CDR3: CASSQERGGAGYEQYF. For the CDR3, the DNA is TGCGCCAGCAGCCAAGAGCGGGGGGGGGCGGGGTACGAGCAGTACTTC.

This clone showed up just a few times. The chain uses TRBV25-1 and TRBJ2-7, with TRBD1 identical over 7 bases. Germline CDR1 reads MGHDK; CDR2 reads SYGVNS. There are 16 residues in the CDR3. Unmatched junction bases numbered 9, after V lost 4 bases and J lost 0 bases. The CDR3 bases are TGTGCCAGCAGTGGGGACCTGGGACAGCGCTCCTACGAGCAGTACTTC. Protein: CASSGDLGQRSYEQYF.

The V gene is TRBV5-6, the J gene TRBJ2-1; 9 bases fit TRBD1. The CDR3 length is 16 residues. V was clipped by 3 bases and J by 10 bases; unmatched bases: 14. Germline V gives CDR1 SGHDT, CDR2 YYEEEE. The CDR3 loop is CASSYLGLQGAREQFF. The CDR3 bases are TGTGCCAGCAGCTACCTAGGATTACAGGGGGCTAGGGAGCAGTTCTTC.

The V and J genes are TRBV7-2 and TRBJ2-2; 9 bases align to TRBD1. This CDR3 has 15 amino acids. CDR1 is SGHTA and CDR2 is FQGNSA in the germline V gene. V gave up 4 bases and J gave up 5 bases; unmatched junction bases: 5. Here the CDR3 DNA reads TGTGCCAGCAGCTCGGGACAGGGTTGGACCGGGGAGCTGTTTTTT. It encodes CASSSGQGWTGELFF.

The V and J genes are TRBV2 and TRBJ2-5; possible D gene TRBD2, 6 bases. The CDR3 runs to 14 residues. The ends were cut back, 10 bases at V and 2 bases at J, with 17 bases in the middle. Germline-derived CDR1 and CDR2 are SNHLY and FYNNEI. The CDR3 DNA reads as TGTGCCATCGTTCACCGTAGCGGTCAAGAGACCCAGTACTTC. Translated, it gives CAIVHRSGQETQYF.

The rearrangement links TRBV25-1 to TRBJ2-1, with 10 bases lining up with TRBD2. Trimming at V came to 1 base and at J to 4 bases, leaving 4 bases not matched to a gene. The V gene's germline CDR1 is MGHDK and CDR2 SYGVNS. The CDR3 length is 16 residues. In DNA form, the CDR3 reads TGTGCCAGCAGTGAATTAGGTAGCGGGGGGTACAATGAGCAGTTCTTC. It yields the protein CASSELGSGGYNEQFF.

J is TRBJ1-1 and V is TRBV2; D gene unclear. Germline V gene lookup returns CDR1 SNHLY and CDR2 FYNNEI. The germline V and J ends were trimmed by 7 bases and 3 bases, with 9 bases remaining between them. The CDR3 is made up of 12 amino acids. Here the CDR3 DNA reads TGTGCCAGCACCTCCGGGGACACTGAAGCTTTCTTT. Translation: CASTSGDTEAFF. The variable domain in full, with the rest retrieved from reference TRBV2 and TRBJ1-1, is EPEVTQTPSHQVTQMGQEVILRCVPISNHLYFYWYRQILGQKVEFLVSFYNNEISEKSEIFDDQFSVERPDGSNFTLKIRSTKLEDSAMYFCASTSGDTEAFFGQGTRLTVV.

V and J are TRBV18 and TRBJ2-5; D remains unclear. Germline CDR1 KGHSH, CDR2 LQKENI. V gave up 5 bases and J gave up 7 bases, with 11 bases separating them. CDR3 length: 12 amino acids. The CDR3 region has the DNA TGTGCCAGCTCAGGCGTGCCAGGGACCCAGTACTTC. Its protein is CASSGVPGTQYF.

The genes are TRBV5-5 and TRBJ1-6; TRBD1 agrees at 10 bases. Germline-derived CDR1 and CDR2 are SGHKS and YYEKEE (reference sequence). Germline trimming cut 2 bases from V and 2 bases from J; bases unmatched to any gene: 10. The CDR3 runs to 19 residues. CDR3 in DNA: TGTGCCAGCAGCTTTAGGGACAGGGGTGTGATTCCCTATAATTCACCCCTCCACTTT. Encoded protein: CASSFRDRGVIPYNSPLHF.

This clone was counted once. This chain connects TRBV7-9 to TRBJ2-3; D gene uncertain. Trimming removed 5 bases at V and 5 bases at J, with 11 bases between. CDR1 and CDR2 (germline): SEHNR, FQNEAQ (reference sequence). The CDR3 is 13 amino acids. CDR3 in DNA: TGTGCCAGCAGCCCCAGGTCGGAAGATACGCAGTATTTT. Translated: CASSPRSEDTQYF.

The chain recombines TRBV5-5 with TRBJ1-4; a weak D match, TRBD1 (6 bases). Germline loops: CDR1 SGHKS, CDR2 YYEKEE (reference sequence). V was clipped by 2 bases and J by 5 bases, with 19 bases between them. The CDR3 consists of 17 residues. The CDR3: CASSFHPPDRTNEKLFF. In nucleotides, the CDR3 is TGTGCCAGCAGCTTCCACCCCCCGGACAGAACGAATGAAAAACTGTTTTTT.

This chain's CDR3 is CASSVDADNTEAFF. CDR3 coding DNA: TGTGCCAGCAGCGTAGACGCAGATAACACTGAAGCTTTCTTT. The J gene is TRBJ1-1, the V gene TRBV9; D is unresolved. The CDR3 spans 14 residues. Looked up from germline, CDR1 is SGDLS and CDR2 is YYNGEE. The ends were cut back, 0 bases at V and 2 bases at J, with 8 bases in the middle.